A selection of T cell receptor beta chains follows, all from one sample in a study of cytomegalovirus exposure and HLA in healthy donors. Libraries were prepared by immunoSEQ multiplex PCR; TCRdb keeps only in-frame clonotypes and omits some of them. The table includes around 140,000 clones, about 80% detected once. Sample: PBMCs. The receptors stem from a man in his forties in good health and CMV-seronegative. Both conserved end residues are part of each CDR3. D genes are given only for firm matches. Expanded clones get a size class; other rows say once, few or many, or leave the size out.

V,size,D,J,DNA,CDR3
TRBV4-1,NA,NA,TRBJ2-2,TGCGCCAGCAGCCAAACGGACTTTGCCACCGGGGAGCTGTTTTTT,CASSQTDFATGELFF
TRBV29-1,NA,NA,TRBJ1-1,TGCAGCGTTGACTGGGGGGGGAACACTGAAGCTTTCTTT,CSVDWGGNTEAFF
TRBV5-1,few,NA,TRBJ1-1,TGCGCCAGCAGCAGCCCCTACACTGAAGCTTTCTTT,CASSSPYTEAFF
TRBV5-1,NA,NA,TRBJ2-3,TGCGCCAGCAGCCGGGGTGGCAGCACAGATACGCAGTATTTT,CASSRGGSTDTQYF
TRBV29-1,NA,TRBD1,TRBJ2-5,TGCAGCGTTAGGGGACAGGTCCCGTGGACCCAGTACTTC,CSVRGQVPWTQYF
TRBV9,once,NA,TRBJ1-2,TGTGCCAGCAGCGTAGAAGACAGTAAAGGGGGTGGCTACACCTTC,CASSVEDSKGGGYTF
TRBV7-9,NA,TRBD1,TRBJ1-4,TGTCCCAGCAGCCTAGACAGGGGGCCAGCAACTAATGAAAAACTGTTTTTT,CPSSLDRGPATNEKLFF
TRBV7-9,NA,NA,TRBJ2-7,TGTGCCAGCAGCCAACAGGGTTACGAGCAGTACTTC,CASSQQGYEQYF
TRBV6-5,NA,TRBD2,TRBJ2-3,TGTGCCAGCAGTTACGAAGCGGGGGGGACGTCAGATACGCAGTATTTT,CASSYEAGGTSDTQYF
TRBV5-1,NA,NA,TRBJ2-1,TGCGCCAGCAGCCAAGGGGGGGGTACGTTCTTC,CASSQGGGTFF
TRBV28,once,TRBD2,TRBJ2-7,TGTGCCAGCAGTTGGACTAGCGGGATCTCCTACGAGCAGTACTTC,CASSWTSGISYEQYF
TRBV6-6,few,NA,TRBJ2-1,TGTGCCAGCAGTTACTCTGGAGAGCCAACGGGTGAGCAGTTCTTC,CASSYSGEPTGEQFF
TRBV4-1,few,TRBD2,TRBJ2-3,TGCGCCAGCAGCCAAGATGGGGGGGGCACAGATACGCAGTATTTT,CASSQDGGGTDTQYF
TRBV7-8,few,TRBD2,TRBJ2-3,TGTGCCAGCAGCTCTAAGAGCGGGGGGAAGACAGATACGCAGTATTTT,CASSSKSGGKTDTQYF
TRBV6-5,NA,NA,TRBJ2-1,TGTGCCAGCAGTTACTCGCCTAGCGCCGGGAGAGATGAGCAGTTCTTC,CASSYSPSAGRDEQFF
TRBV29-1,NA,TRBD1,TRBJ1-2,TGCAGCGTAGGGACAGATCCCCAATATGGCTACACCTTC,CSVGTDPQYGYTF
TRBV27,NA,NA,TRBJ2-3,TGTGCCAGCAGTCCGTGGGGGGACACAGATACGCAGTATTTT,CASSPWGDTDTQYF
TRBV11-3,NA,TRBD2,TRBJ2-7,TGTGCCAGCAGCAAGGGACTAGCGGACAATATGCAGTACTTC,CASSKGLADNMQYF
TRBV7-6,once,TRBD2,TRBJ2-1,TGTGCCAGCAGCCCAGGGACTAGCGGGGGAAGAAATGAGCAGTTCTTC,CASSPGTSGGRNEQFF
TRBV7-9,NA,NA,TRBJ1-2,TGTGCCAGCAGCTCCAGACAGGTTGGTGACTATGGCTACACCTTC,CASSSRQVGDYGYTF
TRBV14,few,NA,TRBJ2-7,TGTGCCAGCAGCCAAGACCCAGGGATATACGAGCAGTACTTC,CASSQDPGIYEQYF
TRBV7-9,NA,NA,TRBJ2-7,TGTGCCAGCAGCCACCGAGGACAGAAAGCCTACGAGCAGTACTTC,CASSHRGQKAYEQYF
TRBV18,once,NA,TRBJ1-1,TGTGCCAGCTCACCACAGCGGGCTGAAGCTTTCTTT,CASSPQRAEAFF
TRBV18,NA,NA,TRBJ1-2,TGTGCCAGCTCACCGACAGCCCACTCCGACTATGGCTACACCTTC,CASSPTAHSDYGYTF
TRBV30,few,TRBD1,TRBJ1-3,TGTGCCTGGAGTCGGGACAGCGGGTCCGGAAACACCATATATTTT,CAWSRDSGSGNTIYF